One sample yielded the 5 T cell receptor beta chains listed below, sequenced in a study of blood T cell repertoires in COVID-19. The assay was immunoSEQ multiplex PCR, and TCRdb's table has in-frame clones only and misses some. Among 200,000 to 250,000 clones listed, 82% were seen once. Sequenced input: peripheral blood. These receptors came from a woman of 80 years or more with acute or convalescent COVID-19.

The CDR3 region is CASSQDPRKVFNGYTF. The CDR3 DNA sequence: TGTGCCAGCAGCCAAGACCCCAGGAAGGTATTTAATGGCTACACCTTC. The V and J genes are TRBV3-1 (or the pseudogene TRBV3-2) and TRBJ1-2; D not resolved. Trimming took 0 bases from V and 6 from J, leaving 17 bases between them. CDR3 length: 16 amino acids. The germline CDR1 and CDR2 sequences are LGHDT and YNNKEL (reference sequence).

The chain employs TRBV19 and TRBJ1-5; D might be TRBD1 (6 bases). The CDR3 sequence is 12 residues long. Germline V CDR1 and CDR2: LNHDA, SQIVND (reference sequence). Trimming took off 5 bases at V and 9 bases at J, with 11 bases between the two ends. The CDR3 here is CASSYRERPQHF. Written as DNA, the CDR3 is TGTGCCAGTAGTTACAGGGAACGGCCCCAGCATTTT.

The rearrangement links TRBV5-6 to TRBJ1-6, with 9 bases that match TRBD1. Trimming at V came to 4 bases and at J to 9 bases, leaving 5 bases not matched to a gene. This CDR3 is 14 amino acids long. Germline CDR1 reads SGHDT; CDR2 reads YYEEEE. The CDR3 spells CASSIPGQGSPLHF. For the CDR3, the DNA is TGTGCCAGCAGCATCCCGGGACAGGGTTCACCCCTCCACTTT.

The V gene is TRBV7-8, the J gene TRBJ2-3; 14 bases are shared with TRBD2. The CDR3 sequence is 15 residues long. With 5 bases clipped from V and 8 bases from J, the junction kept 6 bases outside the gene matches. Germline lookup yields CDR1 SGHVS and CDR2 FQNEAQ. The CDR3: CASSRGLAGVITQYF. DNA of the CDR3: TGTGCCAGCAGCAGGGGACTAGCGGGGGTTATTACGCAGTATTTT.

The CDR3 reads CASSLKQTETQYF. The CDR3 DNA reads as TGTGCCAGCAGCTTGAAACAGACGGAGACCCAGTACTTC. The rearrangement uses TRBV5-6 and TRBJ2-5; D uncertain. The CDR3 length is 13 residues. The ends were cut back, 1 base at V and 5 bases at J, with 9 bases in the middle. Germline assignment: CDR1 SGHDT and CDR2 YYEEEE.